This T cell receptor beta chain was sequenced for a study of cytotoxic CD8 clonotypes in ibrutinib-treated CLL. Study at large: The subjects consisted of roughly ten relapsed/refractory and 15 treatment-naive individuals, with around 17 IGHV unmutated. Response sampling took place at median 12 months of treatment, range 6 to 36. Overall study results and limits: Baseline clonality, higher than in age-matched healthy donors, tracked circulating CD8+ T-cell counts.

Profiling relied on immunoSEQ multiplex PCR, and the TCRdb table lists in-frame clones only, not all of them. This sample carries some 140,000 clones, less than 90% of them seen once, and the ten largest clones take 2.5% to 3.5%. Trimming took off 4 bases at V and 2 bases at J, with 12 bases between the two ends. CDR1 and CDR2 from the germline V gene are GTSNPN and SVGIG (reference sequence). The CDR3 consists of 13 residues. As concerns this clone: Its antigen remains unknown.

This TCR derives from a human donor with chronic lymphocytic leukemia. This rearrangement joins TRBV30 to TRBJ2-7; a possible D gene is TRBD1 (5 bases). The input for sequencing was PBMCs, taken after 24 months of ibrutinib treatment. This CDR3 is CAWTQGPTYEQYF. The CDR3 DNA sequence: TGTGCCTGGACCCAGGGTCCGACCTACGAGCAGTACTTC.